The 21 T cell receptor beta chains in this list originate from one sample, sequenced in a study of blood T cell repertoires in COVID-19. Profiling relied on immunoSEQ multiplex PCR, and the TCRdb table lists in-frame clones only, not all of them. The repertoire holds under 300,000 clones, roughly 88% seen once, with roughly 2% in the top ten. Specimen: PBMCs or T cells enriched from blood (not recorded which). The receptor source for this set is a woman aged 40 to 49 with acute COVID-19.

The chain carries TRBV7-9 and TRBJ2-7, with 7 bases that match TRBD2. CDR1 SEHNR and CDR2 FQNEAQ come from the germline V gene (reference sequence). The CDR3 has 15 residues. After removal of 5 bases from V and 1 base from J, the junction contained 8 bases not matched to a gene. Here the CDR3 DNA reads TGTGCCAGCAGCCCTCGGGACGGGGGGTCCTACGAGCAGTACTTC. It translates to CASSPRDGGSYEQYF.

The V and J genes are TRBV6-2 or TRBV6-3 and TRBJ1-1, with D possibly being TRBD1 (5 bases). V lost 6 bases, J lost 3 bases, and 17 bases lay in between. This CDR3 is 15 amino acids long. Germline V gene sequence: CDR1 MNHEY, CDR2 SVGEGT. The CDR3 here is CASSLIGGRYTEAFF. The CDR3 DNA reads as TGTGCCAGCAGCCTCATTGGGGGGAGATACACTGAAGCTTTCTTT.

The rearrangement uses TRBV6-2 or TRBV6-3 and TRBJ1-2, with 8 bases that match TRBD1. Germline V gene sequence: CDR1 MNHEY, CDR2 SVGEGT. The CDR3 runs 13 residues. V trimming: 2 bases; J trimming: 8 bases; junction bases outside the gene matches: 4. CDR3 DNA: TGTGCCAGCAGTTACACAGGGGGGAGCGGCTACACCTTC. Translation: CASSYTGGSGYTF.

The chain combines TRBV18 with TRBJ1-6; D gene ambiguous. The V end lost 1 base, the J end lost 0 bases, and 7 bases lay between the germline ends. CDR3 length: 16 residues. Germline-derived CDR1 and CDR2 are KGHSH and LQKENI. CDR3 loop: CASSPLQSSYNSPLHF. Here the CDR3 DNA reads TGTGCCAGCTCACCACTACAGAGCTCCTATAATTCACCCCTCCACTTT.

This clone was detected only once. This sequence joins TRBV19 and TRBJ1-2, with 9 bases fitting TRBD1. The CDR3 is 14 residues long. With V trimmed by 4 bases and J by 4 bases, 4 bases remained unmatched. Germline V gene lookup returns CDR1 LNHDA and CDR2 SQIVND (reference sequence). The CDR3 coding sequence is TGTGCCAGTAGTAATACAGGGGGCCGCTATGGCTACACCTTC. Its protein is CASSNTGGRYGYTF.

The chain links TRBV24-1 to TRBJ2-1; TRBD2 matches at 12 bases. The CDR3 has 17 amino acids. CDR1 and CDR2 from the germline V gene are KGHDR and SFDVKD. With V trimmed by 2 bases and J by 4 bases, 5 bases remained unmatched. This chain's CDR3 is CATSDSRLAGVYNEQFF. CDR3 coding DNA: TGTGCCACCAGTGATTCCCGACTAGCGGGAGTTTACAATGAGCAGTTCTTC.

The CDR3 loop reads CASSYLAQGPQETQYF. The CDR3 DNA follows: TGTGCCAGCAGTTATTTGGCCCAGGGCCCTCAAGAGACCCAGTACTTC. This chain joins TRBV6-5 and TRBJ2-5, with D possibly matching TRBD1 (5 bases). The germline gives CDR1 MNHEY, CDR2 SVGAGI. This CDR3 contains 16 residues. V was pared by 3 bases and J by 2 bases, with 16 bases between.

The CDR3: CASSQETGQTNNEQFF. The CDR3 nucleotides read TGCGCCAGCAGCCAAGAGACGGGACAGACAAACAATGAGCAGTTCTTC. The chain links TRBV4-1 to TRBJ2-1; the match to TRBD1 covers 7 bases. The CDR3 loop spans 16 amino acids. Germline CDR1 is MGHRA and CDR2 is YSYEKL. The ends lost 0 bases at V and 5 bases at J; junction bases unmatched: 7.

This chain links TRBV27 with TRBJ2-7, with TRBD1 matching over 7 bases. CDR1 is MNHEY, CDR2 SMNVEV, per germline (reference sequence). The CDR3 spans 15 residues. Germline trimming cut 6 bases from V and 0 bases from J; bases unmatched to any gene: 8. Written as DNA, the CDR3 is TGTGCCAGCAGCCACAGGGGTCCTAACTCCTACGAGCAGTACTTC. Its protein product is CASSHRGPNSYEQYF.

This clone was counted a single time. DNA of the CDR3: TGTGCCAGCAGTAGTAGCGGGGGGGCCCCGTATTTT. Its protein is CASSSSGGAPYF. This chain links TRBV11-3 with TRBJ2-3, with 11 bases identical to TRBD2. The CDR3 loop spans 12 amino acids. The junction had 7 bases not matched to a gene; V was cut back by 6 bases and J by 14 bases. Per the germline V gene, CDR1 is SGHNT and CDR2 is YENEEA.

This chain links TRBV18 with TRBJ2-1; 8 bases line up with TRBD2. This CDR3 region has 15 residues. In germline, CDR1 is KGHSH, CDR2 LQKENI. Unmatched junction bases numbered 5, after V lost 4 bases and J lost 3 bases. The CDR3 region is CASSLRSGGYNEQFF. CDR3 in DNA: TGTGCCAGCTCACTAAGGAGCGGGGGCTACAATGAGCAGTTCTTC.

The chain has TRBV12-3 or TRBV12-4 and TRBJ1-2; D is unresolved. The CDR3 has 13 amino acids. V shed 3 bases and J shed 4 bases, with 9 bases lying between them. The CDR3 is CASSLGRFYGYTF. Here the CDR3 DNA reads TGTGCCAGCAGTTTGGGCAGGTTCTATGGCTACACCTTC.

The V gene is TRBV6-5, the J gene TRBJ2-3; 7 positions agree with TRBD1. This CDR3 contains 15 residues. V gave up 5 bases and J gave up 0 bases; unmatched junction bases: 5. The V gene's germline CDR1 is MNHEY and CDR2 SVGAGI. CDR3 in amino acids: CASSRQGSSTDTQYF. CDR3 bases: TGTGCCAGCAGTCGACAGGGCTCTAGCACAGATACGCAGTATTTT.

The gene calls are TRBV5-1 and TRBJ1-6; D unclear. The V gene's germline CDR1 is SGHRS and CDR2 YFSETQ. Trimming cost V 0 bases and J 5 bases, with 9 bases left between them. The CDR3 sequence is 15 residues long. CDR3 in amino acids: CASSLAGSDNSPLHF. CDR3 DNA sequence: TGCGCCAGCAGCTTGGCCGGTAGTGATAATTCACCCCTCCACTTT.

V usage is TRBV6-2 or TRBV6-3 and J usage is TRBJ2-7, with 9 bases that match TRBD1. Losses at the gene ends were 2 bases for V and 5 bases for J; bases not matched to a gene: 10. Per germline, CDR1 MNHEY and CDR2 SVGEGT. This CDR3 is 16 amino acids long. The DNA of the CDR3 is TGTGCCAGCAGTTACAGGAAAGTACAGGGGGCTGACGAGCAGTACTTC. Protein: CASSYRKVQGADEQYF.

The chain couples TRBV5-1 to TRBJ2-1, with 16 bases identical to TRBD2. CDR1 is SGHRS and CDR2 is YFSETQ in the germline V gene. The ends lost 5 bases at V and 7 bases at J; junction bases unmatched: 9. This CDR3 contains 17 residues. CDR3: CASSRGLAGGIGNEQFF. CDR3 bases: TGCGCCAGCAGTCGGGGACTAGCGGGAGGGATAGGGAATGAGCAGTTCTTC.

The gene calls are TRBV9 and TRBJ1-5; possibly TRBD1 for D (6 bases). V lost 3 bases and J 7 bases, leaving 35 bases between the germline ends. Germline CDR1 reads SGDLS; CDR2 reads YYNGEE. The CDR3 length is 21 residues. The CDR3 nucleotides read TGTGCCAGCAGCGCCCGCCCGACATGGTTCCCCTACAGGGCCGGGGGGCAGCCCCAGCATTTT. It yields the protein CASSARPTWFPYRAGGQPQHF.

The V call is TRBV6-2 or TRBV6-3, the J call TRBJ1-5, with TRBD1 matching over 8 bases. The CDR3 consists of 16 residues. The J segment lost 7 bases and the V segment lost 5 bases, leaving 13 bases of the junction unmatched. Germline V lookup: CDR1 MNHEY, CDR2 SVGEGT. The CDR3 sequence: CASSGVDRGSGQPQHF. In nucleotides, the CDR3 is TGTGCCAGCAGTGGAGTTGACAGGGGCTCAGGCCAGCCCCAGCATTTT.

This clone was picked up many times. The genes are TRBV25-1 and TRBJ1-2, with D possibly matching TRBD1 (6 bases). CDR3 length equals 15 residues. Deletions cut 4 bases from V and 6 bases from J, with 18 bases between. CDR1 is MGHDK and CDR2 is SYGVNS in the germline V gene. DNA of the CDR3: TGTGCCAGCAGTGGACGTCACAGGGATTCTGATGGCTACACCTTC. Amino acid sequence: CASSGRHRDSDGYTF.

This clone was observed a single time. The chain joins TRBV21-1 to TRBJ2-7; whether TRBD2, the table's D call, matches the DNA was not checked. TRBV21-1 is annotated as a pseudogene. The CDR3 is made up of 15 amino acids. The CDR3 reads CATTPRRASGHEQYF. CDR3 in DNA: TGTGCCACCACACCCCGGCGGGCTAGTGGGCACGAGCAGTACTTC.

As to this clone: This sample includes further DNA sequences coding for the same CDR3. CDR3 amino acids: CAWSGTGARQPQHF. As DNA, the CDR3 is TGTGCCTGGAGTGGGACAGGGGCACGGCAGCCCCAGCATTTT. J is TRBJ1-5 and V is TRBV30; TRBD1 aligns across 9 bases. Germline V gene sequence: CDR1 GTSNPN, CDR2 SVGIG (reference sequence). The ends lost 1 base at V and 7 bases at J; junction bases unmatched: 5. This CDR3 is 14 amino acids long.